These 3 T cell receptor beta chains came from one sample sequenced in a study of blood T cells in healthy people across ages. Primers used in a second PCR of roughly 7 to 12 cycles were a sample-barcoded 5' primer and a J-beta primer mix. TCRdb re-derived calls from the 5' RACE reads in MiXCR, one entry per CDR3 protein. The sample lists fewer than 900,000 distinct CDR3 sequences, about 40% occurring once. Sequences were obtained from blood. The receptors stem from a woman in her sixties in good health.

This rearrangement joins TRBV20-1 to TRBJ2-5, with D perhaps matching TRBD2 (6 bases). Trimming removed 8 bases at V and 4 bases at J, with 14 bases between. Germline CDR1 DFQATT, CDR2 SNEGSKA (reference sequence). This CDR3 has 12 amino acids. Here the CDR3 reads CSPGGEAETQYF. The CDR3 DNA reads as TGCAGTCCAGGCGGGGAAGCAGAGACCCAGTACTTC.

This chain connects TRBV28 to TRBJ1-2; D remains ambiguous. Trimming shortened V by 6 bases and J by 2 bases, and 19 bases separated the two germline ends. CDR1 and CDR2 (germline): MDHEN, SYDVKM. The length of the CDR3 is 16 residues. The CDR3 sequence: CASSRETGRLNYGYTF. DNA of the CDR3: TGTGCCAGCAGCCGAGAGACCGGGAGGTTAAACTATGGCTACACCTTC.

With regard to this clonotype: A much larger clone is a single base away; this may be a read error. The chain is built from TRBV29-1 and TRBJ2-3, with D tentatively TRBD1 or TRBD2 (5 bases each). Germline V gene data show CDR1 as SQVTM and CDR2 as ANQGSEA. CDR3 length: 14 amino acids. In DNA, the CDR3 is TGCAGCGTTGCAGGGATCTCTAGCACAGATATGCAGTATTTT. Protein: CSVAGISSTDMQYF.